A single sample is the source of the 14 T cell receptor beta chains below, sequenced in a study of blood T cell repertoires in COVID-19. Method: immunoSEQ multiplex PCR; TCRdb's copy keeps in-frame clones and lacks some. The table has fewer than 300,000 clones, roughly 90% seen once. Sequenced: peripheral blood. Receptor source: a woman aged 25 to 39 with acute or convalescent COVID-19.

This clone has just a few counts. The rearrangement uses TRBV5-6 and TRBJ1-4; no reliable D call. The CDR3 runs 15 residues. Germline CDR1 and CDR2: SGHDT and YYEEEE. Trimming cost V 4 bases and J 11 bases, with 21 bases left between them. This CDR3 reads CASSLAFSGDRKLFF. The CDR3 DNA follows: TGTGCCAGCAGCCTGGCTTTCTCCGGGGATAGGAAACTGTTTTTT.

The chain uses TRBV6-6 and TRBJ2-7; 10 nucleotides match TRBD2. This CDR3 region has 16 residues. The V and J ends lost 4 bases and 3 bases, in that order; junction bases with no gene match: 9. Germline CDR1 is MNHNY and CDR2 is SVGAGI (reference sequence). CDR3 in amino acids: CASSSPLAGTVYEQYF. CDR3 in DNA: TGTGCCAGCAGTTCCCCACTAGCGGGAACAGTCTACGAGCAGTACTTC.

This sequence joins TRBV19 and TRBJ2-2; TRBD2 matches at 8 bases. Unmatched junction bases numbered 6, after V lost 3 bases and J lost 3 bases. Per the germline V gene, CDR1 is LNHDA and CDR2 is SQIVND (reference sequence). This CDR3 is built from 16 residues. CDR3 DNA: TGTGCCAGTAGTATGTCGGGAGGGTGGGACACCGGGGAGCTGTTTTTT. As protein: CASSMSGGWDTGELFF.

This sequence joins TRBV3-1 (or the pseudogene TRBV3-2) and TRBJ2-1; no definite D call. Germline V gene data show CDR1 as LGHDT and CDR2 as YNNKEL (reference sequence). This CDR3 is 18 amino acids long. The V and J ends lost 4 bases and 1 base respectively, with 20 bases between them. CDR3 amino acids: CASSPRRSSAISYNEQFF. In nucleotides, the CDR3 is TGTGCCAGCAGCCCAAGGAGAAGTAGTGCGATATCCTACAATGAGCAGTTCTTC.

The chain uses TRBV10-3 and TRBJ2-1; TRBD1 matches at 10 bases. Germline-derived CDR1 and CDR2 are ENHRY and SYGVKD. V lost 6 bases to trimming and J lost 8 bases; unmatched junction nucleotides: 7. The CDR3 sequence is 14 residues long. The CDR3 sequence is CAIRPGQGSDEQFF. The CDR3, as DNA: TGTGCCATCAGACCGGGACAGGGGAGCGATGAGCAGTTCTTC.

In the case of this clone: Other DNA sequences within the sample encode an identical CDR3. The CDR3 sequence is CASSIGPGNTIYF. CDR3 in DNA: TGTGCCAGTAGTATTGGCCCTGGAAACACCATATATTTT. The rearrangement joins TRBV19 to TRBJ1-3; D is undetermined. From germline, CDR1 is LNHDA and CDR2 SQIVND (reference sequence). The V and J ends lost 3 bases and 2 bases respectively, with 5 bases between them. The CDR3 totals 13 residues.

The count of this clone is one. The genes are TRBV19 and TRBJ2-7; perhaps TRBD2 as D (6 bases). The CDR3 has 15 amino acids. Trimming left V 1 base short and J 3 bases short, with 13 bases between. Germline CDR1 reads LNHDA; CDR2 reads SQIVND (reference sequence). Here the CDR3 reads CASSIVPAGLYEQYF. The CDR3, as DNA: TGTGCCAGTAGTATAGTGCCAGCGGGCCTCTACGAGCAGTACTTC.

The chain recombines TRBV6-2 or TRBV6-3 with TRBJ2-7; 8 bases map to TRBD2. V was pared by 4 bases and J by 2 bases, with 13 bases of the junction left unmatched. This CDR3 comprises 17 residues. Per germline, CDR1 MNHEY and CDR2 SVGEGT. The CDR3 nucleotides are TGTGCCAGCAGTTCCAACTGGGGGTCACTAGCGGCCTACGAGCAGTACTTC. Its protein product is CASSSNWGSLAAYEQYF.

This sequence joins TRBV5-6 and TRBJ2-3; perhaps TRBD1 as D (6 bases). The CDR3 runs 14 residues. Trimming shortened V by 1 base and J by 6 bases, and 12 bases separated the two germline ends. Germline-derived CDR1 and CDR2 are SGHDT and YYEEEE. CDR3 protein: CASSLIMTGDTQYF. The DNA for the CDR3 is TGTGCCAGCAGCTTGATAATGACAGGCGATACGCAGTATTTT.

In regard to this clone: The junction differs from germline at one of its ends, possibly a read error. The rearrangement joins TRBV6-1 to TRBJ2-7; no clear D. The germline V gene has CDR1 MNHNS and CDR2 SASEGT. The CDR3 runs to 12 residues. This CDR3 is CASSESASLIHF. The CDR3 DNA follows: TGTGCCAGCAGTGAAAGCGCGTCCTTAATACACTTC.

This clone was found once. The chain uses TRBV3-1 (or the pseudogene TRBV3-2) and TRBJ2-1; D perhaps matches TRBD1 (6 bases). Trimming pared 4 bases from V and 3 bases from J, leaving 16 bases between. The V gene's germline CDR1 is LGHDT and CDR2 YNNKEL (reference sequence). This CDR3 has 16 residues. CDR3 DNA sequence: TGTGCCAGCAGCCTAGACGACAGGCGACACTACAATGAGCAGTTCTTC. Its translation: CASSLDDRRHYNEQFF.

V gene TRBV7-2 combines with J gene TRBJ2-7; D may be TRBD2 (6 bases). This CDR3 region has 14 residues. The germline gives CDR1 SGHTA, CDR2 FQGNSA. V shed 2 bases and J shed 2 bases, with 10 bases lying between them. CDR3 DNA: TGTGCCAGCAGCTTACGGCGGGGAGCCTACGAGCAGTACTTC. Translation: CASSLRRGAYEQYF. The whole variable domain, remainder taken from reference TRBV7-2 and TRBJ2-7, is GAGVSQSPSNKVTEKGKDVELRCDPISGHTALYWYRQSLGQGLEFLIYFQGNSAPDKSGLPSDRFSAERTGGSVSTLTIQRTQQEDSAVYLCASSLRRGAYEQYFGPGTRLTVT.

V and J are TRBV29-1 and TRBJ2-1, with 12 nucleotides matching TRBD2. The V gene end was trimmed by 0 bases and the J gene end by 4 bases; junction bases not matched to a gene: 10. The CDR3 runs to 18 residues. CDR1 is SQVTM and CDR2 is ANQGSEA in the germline V gene. DNA of the CDR3: TGCAGCGTTGAAGATCGTCGGACTAGCGGGAAGCATTACAATGAGCAGTTCTTC. Amino acid sequence: CSVEDRRTSGKHYNEQFF.

The rearrangement uses TRBV30 and TRBJ2-2, with unresolved D. The CDR3 consists of 13 residues. Trimming pared 4 bases from V and 2 bases from J, leaving 8 bases between. Germline assignment: CDR1 GTSNPN and CDR2 SVGIG (reference sequence). Here the CDR3 DNA reads TGTGCCTGGAATGACATCAACACCGGGGAGCTGTTTTTT. Residues: CAWNDINTGELFF. The entire variable domain, with the rest obtained from reference TRBV30 and TRBJ2-2, is as follows: SQTIHQWPATLVQPVGSPLSLECTVEGTSNPNLYWYRQAAGRGLQLLFYSVGIGQISSEVPQNLSASRPQDRQFILSSKKLLLSDSGFYLCAWNDINTGELFFGEGSRLTVL.